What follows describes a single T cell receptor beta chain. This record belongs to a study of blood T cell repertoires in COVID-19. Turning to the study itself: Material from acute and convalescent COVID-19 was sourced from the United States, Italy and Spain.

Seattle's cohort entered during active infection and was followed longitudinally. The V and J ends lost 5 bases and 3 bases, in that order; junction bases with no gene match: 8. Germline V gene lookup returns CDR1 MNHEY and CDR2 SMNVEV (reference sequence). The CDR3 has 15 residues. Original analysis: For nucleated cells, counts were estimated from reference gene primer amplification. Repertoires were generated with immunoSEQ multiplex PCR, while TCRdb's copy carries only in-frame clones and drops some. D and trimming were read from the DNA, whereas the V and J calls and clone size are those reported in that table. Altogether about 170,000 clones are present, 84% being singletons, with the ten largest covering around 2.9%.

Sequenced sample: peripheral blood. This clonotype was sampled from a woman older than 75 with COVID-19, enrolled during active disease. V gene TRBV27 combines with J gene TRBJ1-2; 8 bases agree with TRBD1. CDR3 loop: CASSGRQGRYYGYTF. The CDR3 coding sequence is TGTGCCAGCAGTGGAAGACAGGGGAGGTACTATGGCTACACCTTC.